A selection of T cell receptor beta chains follows, all from one sample in a study of shared clonotypes between healthy human individuals. Some clones are missing from TCRdb's copy, which holds only in-frame ones; the method was immunoSEQ multiplex PCR. The table includes approximately 720,000 clones, about two thirds detected once. Sequenced input: memory CD4+ T cells sorted from blood. All receptors derive from a woman in her twenties or thirties in good health. CDR3s include the opening cysteine and the closing phenylalanine or tryptophan. The D gene is left open where the match is weak. Rows give clone size only sometimes, using once, few, many, or a class for an expanded clone.

>TRBV29-1|TRBJ2-7|-|-
CSVRTSTYEQYF
TGCAGCGTGAGGACCTCCACCTACGAGCAGTACTTC
>TRBV7-2|TRBJ2-3|-|TRBD2
CASSAGLAGAKGTQYF
TGTGCCAGCAGCGCCGGACTAGCGGGAGCGAAGGGTACGCAGTATTTT
>TRBV5-4|TRBJ2-3|many|-
CASSSTDTQYF
TGTGCCAGCAGCTCCACAGATACGCAGTATTTT
>TRBV6-1|TRBJ1-4|-|-
CASSELIGATNEKLFF
TGTGCCAGCAGTGAACTAATAGGAGCAACTAATGAAAAACTGTTTTTT
>TRBV18|TRBJ1-2|-|TRBD1
CASSLTGDYGYTF
TGTGCCAGCTCACTGACAGGGGACTATGGCTACACCTTC
>TRBV25-1|TRBJ2-3|-|-
CASSVRTDTQYF
TGTGCCAGCAGTGTCCGCACAGATACGCAGTATTTT
>TRBV29-1|TRBJ2-5|-|-
CSGLLSGIETQYF
TGCAGCGGCCTACTGAGTGGGATCGAGACCCAGTACTTC
>TRBV28|TRBJ1-1|-|TRBD1
CATRRTGGLTEAFF
TGTGCCACCCGACGGACAGGGGGCCTGACTGAAGCTTTCTTT
>TRBV6-1|TRBJ2-7|-|TRBD2
CASIRGRAGYEQYF
TGTGCCAGCATTCGCGGGAGGGCCGGGTACGAGCAGTACTTC
>TRBV5-4|TRBJ1-2|-|-
CASSPENIFPNYGYTF
TGTGCCAGCAGCCCAGAAAATATCTTCCCCAACTATGGCTACACCTTC
>TRBV28|TRBJ1-4|-|-
CASSSPAGGSNEKLFF
TGTGCCAGCAGTTCCCCGGCGGGGGGCTCTAATGAAAAACTGTTTTTT
>TRBV18|TRBJ1-1|-|-
CASSPSTGTEAFF
TGTGCCAGCTCACCAAGTACGGGCACTGAAGCTTTCTTT
>TRBV4-1|TRBJ2-3|-|TRBD2
CASSPGLAGGPDTQYF
TGCGCCAGCAGCCCGGGACTAGCGGGAGGGCCTGATACGCAGTATTTT
>TRBV19|TRBJ1-4|-|-
CASSRSPLINEKLFF
TGTGCCAGTAGTCGGAGTCCGCTGATTAATGAAAAACTGTTTTTT
>TRBV25-1|TRBJ1-5|-|-
CASSESKSLGGPQPQHF
TGTGCCAGCAGTGAATCTAAAAGTTTAGGGGGACCTCAGCCCCAGCATTTT
>TRBV10-3|TRBJ1-2|-|TRBD1
CAPTGGGGFGYTF
TGTGCCCCCACCGGAGGAGGGGGCTTCGGCTACACCTTC
>TRBV28|TRBJ1-1|-|-
CASSFPGEETEAFF
TGTGCCAGCAGTTTCCCAGGTGAGGAGACTGAAGCTTTCTTT
>TRBV7-9|TRBJ2-5|-|-
CATHPGAGGSETQYF
TGTGCCACCCACCCGGGGGCCGGTGGGAGTGAGACCCAGTACTTC
>TRBV11-2|TRBJ2-1|-|-
CASSRNTGVYYSSYNEQFF
TGTGCCAGCAGCCGAAACACGGGGGTTTACTATAGCTCCTACAATGAGCAGTTCTTC
>TRBV19|TRBJ2-6|few|-
CASSVSLGANVLTF
TGTGCCAGTAGTGTGTCGCTTGGGGCCAACGTCCTGACTTTC
>TRBV10-1|TRBJ2-7|-|TRBD1
CASSDLTGLSYEQYF
TGCGCCAGCAGTGACTTGACAGGGCTTTCCTACGAGCAGTACTTC
>TRBV28|TRBJ2-1|-|-
CASSSERRMMNEQFF
TGTGCCAGCAGTTCGGAACGTCGGATGATGAATGAGCAGTTCTTC
>TRBV18|TRBJ1-2|-|-
CASSPGEGGIYGYTF
TGTGCCAGCTCACCAGGGGAAGGAGGGATCTATGGCTACACCTTC
>TRBV11-2|TRBJ2-6|-|-
CASSLWASSGANVLTF
TGTGCCAGCAGCTTATGGGCCAGCTCTGGGGCCAACGTCCTGACTTTC
>TRBV7-9|TRBJ2-1|-|TRBD2
CARSPAGDNEQFF
TGTGCCAGGTCCCCGGCGGGGGACAATGAGCAGTTCTTC
>TRBV15|TRBJ2-1|few|TRBD2
CATSRETGGFNEQFF
TGTGCCACCAGCAGAGAGACGGGAGGCTTCAATGAGCAGTTCTTC
>TRBV30|TRBJ1-6|-|-
CACTWSSYNSPLHF
TGTGCCTGCACCTGGAGCTCCTATAATTCACCCCTCCACTTT
>TRBV12-5|TRBJ2-6|once|TRBD2
CASAVSTGGTRLSGANVLTF
TGTGCTAGTGCCGTATCAACGGGGGGAACTCGGCTCTCTGGGGCCAACGTCCTGACTTTC
>TRBV21-1|TRBJ2-1|-|-
CASSKVETGMENEQFF
TGTGCCAGCAGCAAAGTAGAGACAGGGATGGAAAATGAGCAGTTCTTC
>TRBV6-1|TRBJ1-5|-|-
CASSVAGIRTQPQHF
TGTGCCAGCAGTGTGGCGGGGATAAGGACTCAGCCCCAGCATTTT
>TRBV30|TRBJ1-5|many|-
CAWGAQVNQPQHF
TGTGCCTGGGGTGCGCAGGTCAATCAGCCCCAGCATTTT
>TRBV5-1|TRBJ2-7|-|-
CASSLLDGAYEQYF
TGCGCCAGCAGCTTGTTAGACGGAGCCTACGAGCAGTACTTC
>TRBV4-1|TRBJ1-1|-|-
CASSVQARGTEAFF
TGCGCCAGCAGCGTACAGGCCCGAGGCACTGAAGCTTTCTTT
>TRBV28|TRBJ1-2|-|TRBD1
CASSLPTRTGITYGYTF
TGTGCCAGCAGTTTACCAACTAGGACAGGGATTACCTATGGCTACACCTTC
>TRBV30|TRBJ2-7|-|TRBD2
CAWSVLWRGRSYEQYF
TGTGCCTGGAGTGTACTATGGCGGGGGAGATCCTACGAGCAGTACTTC
>TRBV27|TRBJ2-7|-|-
CASNQGTGYEQYF
TGTGCCAGCAATCAAGGGACGGGCTACGAGCAGTACTTC
>TRBV5-4|TRBJ1-1|-|-
CASKPYKVNPNTEAFF
TGTGCCAGCAAACCCTACAAGGTTAACCCGAACACTGAAGCTTTCTTT